One and the same sample provided the 28 T cell receptor beta chains below, sequenced in a study of beta chain features in type 1 diabetes. Sequenced material consisted of expressed TCRB transcripts (all of the isolated RNA was reverse transcribed). Profiled with immunoSEQ multiplex PCR; TCRdb holds only in-frame clones, not every one. The sample lists 600,000 to 750,000 clones, about an eighth occurring once. The study's findings and limits: Type 1 diabetes patients showed a moderate but significant shortening of TCRB CDR3s in all four CD4+ subsets.

These receptors' antigens are unknown. The sequenced sample was naive CD4+ T cells from blood. The origin of the receptors is a man aged 25-45 years with type 1 diabetes.

This clone showed up just a few times. The chain carries TRBV28 and TRBJ2-7, with TRBD1 matching 8 bases. This CDR3 is 13 amino acids long. The V gene's germline CDR1 is MDHEN and CDR2 SYDVKM. V shed 6 bases, J shed 6 bases, and the junction held 7 bases outside the gene matches. CDR3 amino acids: CASRGTGALEQYF. In nucleotides, the CDR3 is TGTGCCAGCAGGGGGACAGGAGCCCTCGAGCAGTACTTC.

This clone was recorded a few times. The J gene is TRBJ2-1, the V gene TRBV5-1, with 8 bases lining up with TRBD2. V dropped 5 bases and J dropped 3; count of bases not matched to a gene: 7. In germline, CDR1 is SGHRS, CDR2 YFSETQ. CDR3 size: 15 residues. The CDR3 here is CASRSSGGSYNEQFF. The CDR3 nucleotides are TGCGCCAGCAGGTCAAGCGGGGGAAGCTACAATGAGCAGTTCTTC.

This clone appeared a few times. The genes are TRBV18 and TRBJ1-2; 9 nucleotides line up with TRBD1. V was clipped by 3 bases and J by 6 bases; unmatched bases: 8. This CDR3 comprises 15 residues. Germline V lookup: CDR1 KGHSH, CDR2 LQKENI. The CDR3 DNA reads TGTGCCAGCTCACCCATCCGGGACAGGGTTGATGGCTACACCTTC. Protein product: CASSPIRDRVDGYTF.

The chain links TRBV29-1 to TRBJ2-5, with D unresolved. The assigned J gene may be wrong: the sequence end matches TRBJ2-7 better. The CDR3 has 14 residues. Germline assignment: CDR1 SQVTM and CDR2 ANQGSEA. This CDR3 is CSVVLYLGSYEQYF. The CDR3 DNA sequence: TGCAGCGTTGTATTATATCTCGGCTCCTACGAGCAGTACTTC.

The chain uses TRBV7-2 and TRBJ2-7, with 9 bases lining up with TRBD1. Germline values: CDR1 SGHTA, CDR2 FQGNSA. This CDR3 is built from 15 residues. V lost 2 bases to trimming and J lost 4 bases; unmatched junction nucleotides: 6. The CDR3 sequence is CASSLTGQGLYEQYF. CDR3 bases: TGTGCCAGCAGCTTAACAGGACAGGGGTTGTACGAGCAGTACTTC. Together with reference TRBV7-2 and TRBJ2-7, the CDR3 gives the full variable domain: GAGVSQSPSNKVTEKGKDVELRCDPISGHTALYWYRQSLGQGLEFLIYFQGNSAPDKSGLPSDRFSAERTGGSVSTLTIQRTQQEDSAVYLCASSLTGQGLYEQYFGPGTRLTVT.

This chain joins TRBV9 and TRBJ2-5, with 9 bases that match TRBD2. CDR3 length equals 17 residues. The V gene's germline CDR1 is SGDLS and CDR2 YYNGEE. J gave up 0 bases and V 3 bases, and 9 bases lay outside the gene matches. CDR3 region: CASSALSGGPYQETQYF. Here the CDR3 DNA reads TGTGCCAGCAGCGCCCTTAGCGGGGGTCCGTACCAAGAGACCCAGTACTTC. Full variable domain (remainder filled in from reference TRBV9 and TRBJ2-5): DSGVTQTPKHLITATGQRVTLRCSPRSGDLSVYWYQQSLDQGLQFLIQYYNGEERAKGNILERFSAQQFPDLHSELNLSSLELGDSALYFCASSALSGGPYQETQYFGPGTRLLVL.

This clone was counted a few times. V gene TRBV14 combines with J gene TRBJ1-1, with D hard to call. Germline assignment: CDR1 SGHDN and CDR2 FVKESK. V was shortened by 6 bases and J by 1 base, with 12 bases between the two germline ends. CDR3 size: 14 residues. CDR3 sequence reads: CASSLVGGNTEAFF. CDR3 in DNA: TGTGCCAGCAGTCTGGTCGGAGGGAACACTGAAGCTTTCTTT.

Written as DNA, the CDR3 is TGTGCCAGCAGTGAATCTTTGAGACAGCTGTACAATGAGCAGTTCTTC. Translating gives CASSESLRQLYNEQFF. The rearrangement joins TRBV25-1 to TRBJ2-1, with D maybe TRBD1 (5 bases). CDR3 size: 16 residues. Trimming pared 1 base from V and 4 bases from J, leaving 14 bases between. The germline CDR1 and CDR2 sequences are MGHDK and SYGVNS.

This clone was seen more than once but under ten times. The V call is TRBV9, the J call TRBJ2-1; TRBD1 matches at 8 bases. V gave up 0 bases and J gave up 7 bases; unmatched junction bases: 15. Germline lookup yields CDR1 SGDLS and CDR2 YYNGEE. The CDR3 is 18 amino acids. CDR3 coding DNA: TGTGCCAGCAGCGTAGGGGAGCCGGGACAGGCCATCTGGAATGAGCAGTTCTTC. It yields the protein CASSVGEPGQAIWNEQFF.

The chain joins TRBV5-4 to TRBJ2-3; 8 positions agree with TRBD2. CDR1 is SGHNT, CDR2 YYREEE, per germline (reference sequence). CDR3 length: 15 amino acids. V was pared by 5 bases and J by 0 bases, with 5 bases of the junction left unmatched. The CDR3 spells CASRNSGGSTDTQYF. CDR3 nucleotides: TGTGCCAGCAGAAACAGCGGGGGCAGCACAGATACGCAGTATTTT.

This chain joins TRBV10-3 and TRBJ2-1; 8 bases agree with TRBD1. The CDR3 length is 15 residues. CDR1 and CDR2 (germline): ENHRY, SYGVKD. V shed 2 bases and J 10 bases; nucleotides not matched to a gene: 10. The CDR3 DNA follows: TGTGCCATCAGTGAGCCGGCGACAGGGGCTCGGGAGCAGTTCTTC. It yields the protein CAISEPATGAREQFF.

This clone has just a few counts. Compared with germline, one end of the junction differs, possibly owing to a read error. The chain combines TRBV27 with TRBJ2-1, with 9 bases that match TRBD2. The CDR3 runs to 14 residues. Per germline, CDR1 MNHEY and CDR2 SMNVEV (reference sequence). DNA of the CDR3: TGTGCCAGCAGTTTATCCCCCCAGCGGGGGGCCAAGATCTTC. This gives the protein CASSLSPQRGAKIF.

This clone was seen only a few times. The V gene is TRBV29-1, the J gene TRBJ2-4; 8 nucleotides match TRBD1. V gave up 7 bases and J gave up 6 bases; unmatched junction bases: 20. Germline loops: CDR1 SQVTM, CDR2 ANQGSEA. CDR3 length equals 17 residues. This CDR3 is CSAAGTGLTGGGNIQYF. The CDR3, as DNA: TGCAGCGCAGCCGGGACAGGCCTTACCGGAGGTGGAAACATTCAGTACTTC.

V and J are TRBV2 and TRBJ2-5; tentatively, D is TRBD2 (6 bases). V lost 7 bases, J lost 1 base, and 10 bases lay in between. There are 13 residues in the CDR3. Germline CDR1 reads SNHLY; CDR2 reads FYNNEI. The CDR3 DNA reads TGTGCCAGCAAAGGGGACTCCCAAGAGACCCAGTACTTC. As protein: CASKGDSQETQYF.

The rearrangement links TRBV28 to TRBJ2-7, with TRBD1 identical over 8 bases. Germline V gene sequence: CDR1 MDHEN, CDR2 SYDVKM. The CDR3 has 15 residues. Trimming removed 6 bases from V and 6 bases from J; junction bases left unmatched: 13. DNA for the CDR3: TGTGCCAGCAGGGGAGGACAGGGAACCGCGGGCGAGCAGTACTTC. Protein product: CASRGGQGTAGEQYF. The complete variable domain, with remaining parts taken from reference TRBV28 and TRBJ2-7, reads DVKVTQSSRYLVKRTGEKVFLECVQDMDHENMFWYRQDPGLGLRLIYFSYDVKMKEKGDIPEGYSVSREKKERFSLILESASTNQTSMYLCASRGGQGTAGEQYFGPGTRLTVT.

Only one count was recorded for this clone. The V call is TRBV7-9, the J call TRBJ2-7; D possibly uses TRBD1 or TRBD2 (6 bases each). CDR1 is SEHNR, CDR2 FQNEAQ, per germline (reference sequence). Trimming shortened V by 0 bases and J by 2 bases, and 11 bases separated the two germline ends. The CDR3 is 15 residues long. The CDR3 DNA reads as TGTGCCAGCAGCTTAGCGATCGGGGGCCCCTACGAGCAGTACTTC. It yields the protein CASSLAIGGPYEQYF. Full variable domain (outside the CDR3, taken from reference TRBV7-9 and TRBJ2-7): DTGVSQNPRHKITKRGQNVTFRCDPISEHNRLYWYRQTLGQGPEFLTYFQNEAQLEKSRLLSDRFSAERPKGSFSTLEIQRTEQGDSAMYLCASSLAIGGPYEQYFGPGTRLTVT.

The chain links TRBV7-2 to TRBJ1-5, with D unresolved. This CDR3 has 16 residues. In germline, CDR1 is SGHTA, CDR2 FQGNSA. Trimming removed 1 base from V and 0 bases from J, with 10 bases in between. CDR3 DNA sequence: TGTGCCAGCAGCTTAGAAGCAGCATATAGCAATCAGCCCCAGCATTTT. Translation gives CASSLEAAYSNQPQHF.

The V call is TRBV6-5, the J call TRBJ2-7, with unresolved D. The CDR3 totals 12 residues. With 6 bases removed from V and 0 bases from J, the gap between germline ends came to 6 bases. CDR1 MNHEY and CDR2 SVGAGI come from the germline V gene. The CDR3, as DNA: TGTGCCAGCAGCCGTGCCTCCTACGAGCAGTACTTC. As protein: CASSRASYEQYF.

The chain uses TRBV6-6 and TRBJ1-4; tentative D call: TRBD1 (5 bases). The germline V gene encodes CDR1 MNHNY and CDR2 SVGAGI (reference sequence). V was trimmed by 2 bases and J by 7 bases, leaving 8 bases between them. The CDR3 is 13 residues long. CDR3 region: CASSYGGSEKLFF. The CDR3, as DNA: TGTGCCAGCAGTTACGGGGGGTCTGAAAAACTGTTTTTT.

The chain combines TRBV4-3 with TRBJ2-3; perhaps TRBD2 as D (6 bases). The length of the CDR3 is 16 residues. V shed 0 bases and J shed 6 bases, with 16 bases lying between them. Looked up from germline, CDR1 is LGHNA and CDR2 is YSLEER. CDR3: CASSQDLWGRKDTQYF. DNA for the CDR3: TGCGCCAGCAGCCAAGATTTGTGGGGGAGGAAGGATACGCAGTATTTT.

This clone has only a few counts. The chain couples TRBV5-1 to TRBJ2-7, with unresolved D. This CDR3 comprises 14 residues. The V and J ends lost 0 bases and 1 base respectively, with 8 bases between them. Germline-derived CDR1 and CDR2 are SGHRS and YFSETQ. The CDR3 DNA is TGCGCCAGCAGCTTGGGGCCGTTGTCCTACGAGCAGTACTTC. Translated: CASSLGPLSYEQYF.

In its sample, this clone was seen a few times. The chain employs TRBV9 and TRBJ2-2; D is perhaps TRBD1 or TRBD2 (6 bases each). The germline CDR1 and CDR2 sequences are SGDLS and YYNGEE. The CDR3 consists of 15 residues. The V and J ends lost 4 bases and 4 bases respectively, with 14 bases between them. The CDR3 protein is CASSTTGGGTGELFF. The DNA of the CDR3 is TGTGCCAGCAGCACGACCGGAGGGGGCACCGGGGAGCTGTTTTTT.

The chain has TRBV7-9 and TRBJ2-1, with D tentatively TRBD2 (5 bases). Germline CDR1 reads SEHNR; CDR2 reads FQNEAQ (reference sequence). CDR3 length: 13 residues. Trimming pared 4 bases from V and 6 bases from J, leaving 10 bases between. CDR3 region: CASSSRAGNEQFF. CDR3 DNA sequence: TGTGCCAGCAGCTCCCGTGCGGGCAATGAGCAGTTCTTC.

This sequence joins TRBV5-4 and TRBJ2-7, with D perhaps TRBD1 (6 bases). The CDR3 sequence is 14 residues long. CDR1 is SGHNT and CDR2 is YYREEE in the germline V gene (reference sequence). The V gene lost 5 bases and the J gene lost 6 bases, with 18 bases spanning the gap. The DNA for the CDR3 is TGTGCCAGCAGACCCAGGGGTCAGAGGGGCGAGCAGTACTTC. Translating it yields CASRPRGQRGEQYF.

The chain links TRBV28 to TRBJ2-7, with 11 bases fitting TRBD1. The CDR3 loop spans 13 amino acids. Germline-derived CDR1 and CDR2 are MDHEN and SYDVKM. V dropped 9 bases and J dropped 4; count of bases not matched to a gene: 5. The CDR3 protein is CASQGQGAYEQYF. For the CDR3, the DNA is TGTGCCAGTCAAGGACAGGGGGCTTACGAGCAGTACTTC.

This rearrangement joins TRBV29-1 to TRBJ2-7, with D tentatively TRBD1 (6 bases). The V and J ends lost 7 bases and 5 bases respectively, with 15 bases between them. The CDR3 sequence is 12 residues long. Germline V gene sequence: CDR1 SQVTM, CDR2 ANQGSEA. In nucleotides, the CDR3 is TGCAGCGGGGCTTCAGGGGACCACGAGCAGTACTTC. The encoded protein is CSGASGDHEQYF.

This clone turned up a few times. This chain connects TRBV7-2 to TRBJ1-2; D is perhaps TRBD1 (5 bases). Germline V gives CDR1 SGHTA, CDR2 FQGNSA. Trimming shortened V by 1 base and J by 5 bases, and 11 bases separated the two germline ends. This CDR3 is 14 amino acids long. The CDR3 sequence: CASSLGRADYGYTF. In DNA, the CDR3 is TGTGCCAGCAGCTTAGGCAGGGCGGATTATGGCTACACCTTC.

CDR3 DNA: TGTGCCAGCAGCTTGGAAGGGCGGGGGTCCTACAATGAGCAGTTCTTC. Translation: CASSLEGRGSYNEQFF. The chain is built from TRBV5-4 and TRBJ2-1; 7 bases map to TRBD2. The CDR3 extends over 16 amino acids. The germline V gene has CDR1 SGHNT and CDR2 YYREEE (reference sequence). V was clipped by 0 bases and J by 1 base; unmatched bases: 4. Drawing the rest from reference TRBV5-4 and TRBJ2-1, the complete variable domain is ETGVTQSPTHLIKTRGQQVTLRCSSQSGHNTVSWYQQALGQGPQFIFQYYREEENGRGNFPPRFSGLQFPNYSSELNVNALELDDSALYLCASSLEGRGSYNEQFFGPGTRLTVL.